What follows are 15 T cell receptor beta chains derived from one specimen sequenced in a study of T cells in Graves' hyperthyroidism and ophthalmopathy. RNA transcripts gave rise to amplified TCR beta CDR3 regions. The TCR CDR3 was amplified in a first-round RT-PCR using the HTBI primer set. Each CDR3 protein is one row after TCRdb ran MiXCR on the multiplex PCR reads. The sample includes approximately 400,000 distinct CDR3 sequences, less than 20% of them seen just once. The sample comprised blood. The receptors stem from a woman in her late teens or twenties with Graves' hyperthyroidism.

This clonotype occurred many times. The DNA of the CDR3 is TGTGCCTGGTCAGGACTAGCGGGACCAGATACGCAGTATTTT. Its protein is CAWSGLAGPDTQYF. The rearrangement links TRBV30 to TRBJ2-3; 12 nucleotides align to TRBD2. Germline V gene sequence: CDR1 GTSNPN, CDR2 SVGIG (reference sequence). After removal of 5 bases from V and 4 bases from J, the junction contained 4 bases not matched to a gene. The CDR3 is 14 residues long. Looking up the rest from reference TRBV30 and TRBJ2-3 gives the full variable domain: SQTIHQWPATLVQPVGSPLSLECTVEGTSNPNLYWYRQAAGRGLQLLFYSVGIGQISSEVPQNLSASRPQDRQFILSSKKLLLSDSGFYLCAWSGLAGPDTQYFGPGTRLTVL.

This clonotype was seen many times. The V and J genes are TRBV20-1 and TRBJ2-1; TRBD2 matches 14 bases. Germline V gene data show CDR1 as DFQATT and CDR2 as SNEGSKA (reference sequence). J was trimmed by 6 bases and V by 7 bases; bases with no gene match: 5. There are 14 residues in the CDR3. CDR3 DNA: TGCAGTGTTCCGACTAGCGGGGGGGGCAATGAGCAGTTCTTC. Translated, it gives CSVPTSGGGNEQFF.

This clonotype was seen ten or more times. The gene calls are TRBV7-3 and TRBJ2-3; no firm D call. Germline V gives CDR1 SGHTA, CDR2 FQGTGA. V lost 5 bases and J lost 8, with 11 bases in between. The CDR3 length is 12 residues. CDR3 region: CASSPRLGTQYF. The CDR3 bases are TGTGCCAGCAGCCCTCGACTGGGTACGCAGTATTTT.

This clonotype occurred a few times. The V gene is TRBV14, the J gene TRBJ2-5; 10 bases align to TRBD1. This CDR3 spans 16 amino acids. CDR1 and CDR2 from the germline V gene are SGHDN and FVKESK. The V gene end was trimmed by 0 bases and the J gene end by 5 bases; junction bases not matched to a gene: 6. The CDR3 DNA is TGTGCCAGCAGCCAAGATCTGACAGGGGGCAGGGAGACCCAGTACTTC. The encoded protein is CASSQDLTGGRETQYF.

This clonotype was counted many times. The chain links TRBV7-3 to TRBJ2-5; 8 bases fit TRBD2. V gave up 2 bases and J gave up 2 bases; unmatched junction bases: 7. CDR1 SGHTA and CDR2 FQGTGA come from the germline V gene. The CDR3 has 16 residues. The chain's CDR3 is CASSLHGGAGQETQYF. The DNA for the CDR3 is TGTGCCAGCAGCTTACACGGGGGGGCCGGGCAAGAGACCCAGTACTTC.

V is TRBV7-9 and J is TRBJ2-5, with TRBD2 as a possible D gene (7 bases). Per the germline V gene, CDR1 is SEHNR and CDR2 is FQNEAQ (reference sequence). The CDR3 covers 17 residues. The V end was cut by 4 bases, the J end by 4 bases, with 22 bases between. The CDR3 DNA reads TGTGCCAGCAGCTCACTGGTAGGGGGGGTCGGTGGAGAGACCCAGTACTTC. Its protein is CASSSLVGGVGGETQYF. Together with reference TRBV7-9 and TRBJ2-5, the CDR3 gives the full variable domain: DTGVSQNPRHKITKRGQNVTFRCDPISEHNRLYWYRQTLGQGPEFLTYFQNEAQLEKSRLLSDRFSAERPKGSFSTLEIQRTEQGDSAMYLCASSSLVGGVGGETQYFGPGTRLLVL.

This clonotype has ten or more counts. This sequence joins TRBV7-3 and TRBJ1-6; the D is unclear. Trimming left V 2 bases short and J 6 bases short, with 8 bases between. This CDR3 region has 14 residues. CDR1 SGHTA and CDR2 FQGTGA come from the germline V gene. Written as DNA, the CDR3 is TGTGCCAGCAGCTTATCGGGAGGTAATTCACCCCTCCACTTT. It specifies CASSLSGGNSPLHF. Supplemented by reference TRBV7-3 and TRBJ1-6, the full variable domain reads GAGVSQTPSNKVTEKGKYVELRCDPISGHTALYWYRQSLGQGPEFLIYFQGTGAADDSGLPNDRFFAVRPEGSVSTLKIQRTERGDSAVYLCASSLSGGNSPLHFGNGTRLTVT.

This clonotype has at least ten counts. J is TRBJ2-1 and V is TRBV12-5; TRBD1 matches 8 bases. Trimming removed 4 bases from V and 7 bases from J; junction bases left unmatched: 3. Germline values: CDR1 LGHNT, CDR2 FRNRAP. The CDR3 is made up of 13 amino acids. This CDR3 reads CASGSRQGNEQFF. In nucleotides, the CDR3 is TGTGCTAGTGGTTCCCGACAGGGGAATGAGCAGTTCTTC.

V gene TRBV4-1 combines with J gene TRBJ2-2, with D perhaps TRBD1 (5 bases). The ends were cut back, 0 bases at V and 4 bases at J, with 12 bases in the middle. Germline lookup yields CDR1 MGHRA and CDR2 YSYEKL. CDR3 length equals 16 residues. CDR3 sequence: CASSQDPAGPTGELFF. The CDR3, as DNA: TGCGCCAGCAGCCAAGATCCCGCAGGGCCCACCGGGGAGCTGTTTTTT.

This clonotype was counted ten times or more. J is TRBJ2-3 and V is TRBV4-1; tentative D call: TRBD1 (6 bases). Looked up from germline, CDR1 is MGHRA and CDR2 is YSYEKL. There are 17 residues in the CDR3. The V gene lost 0 bases and the J gene lost 8 bases, with 21 bases spanning the gap. CDR3 amino acids: CASSQDWAVTGKGTQYF. In nucleotides, the CDR3 is TGCGCCAGCAGCCAAGATTGGGCCGTTACAGGGAAAGGTACGCAGTATTTT.

This clonotype was seen ten or more times. The chain carries TRBV20-1 and TRBJ2-1; 8 bases agree with TRBD2. With 1 base clipped from V and 3 bases from J, the junction kept 2 bases outside the gene matches. CDR3 length: 14 amino acids. Germline CDR1 DFQATT, CDR2 SNEGSKA (reference sequence). CDR3 sequence (DNA): TGCAGTGCTAGAGTCCGGGAGGGCTACAATGAGCAGTTCTTC. Residues: CSARVREGYNEQFF.

The chain links TRBV7-9 to TRBJ2-7; 15 bases align to TRBD2. Looked up from germline, CDR1 is SEHNR and CDR2 is FQNEAQ (reference sequence). With V trimmed by 1 base and J by 3 bases, 13 bases remained unmatched. The CDR3 sequence is 20 residues long. The CDR3 sequence is CASSLGHPWTSGRAGYEQYF. The CDR3 DNA follows: TGTGCCAGCAGCTTAGGCCACCCCTGGACTAGCGGGAGGGCAGGCTACGAGCAGTACTTC.

This clonotype has a count of ten or more. The chain is built from TRBV20-1 and TRBJ2-1, with D possibly matching TRBD1 (6 bases). Germline V lookup: CDR1 DFQATT, CDR2 SNEGSKA (reference sequence). V was shortened by 4 bases and J by 5 bases, with 15 bases between the two germline ends. The CDR3 is 14 residues long. The CDR3 DNA reads as TGCAGTGCTACACGACAGGTTCAGGACAATGAGCAGTTCTTC. Protein: CSATRQVQDNEQFF.

In DNA form, the CDR3 reads TGCAGTGCTGCGCATGGGACAGGGGCCTACGAGCAGTACTTC. The encoded protein is CSAAHGTGAYEQYF. This chain connects TRBV20-1 to TRBJ2-7; 10 bases map to TRBD1. This CDR3 is 14 amino acids long. The junction had 6 bases not matched to a gene; V was cut back by 5 bases and J by 2 bases. The germline V gene encodes CDR1 DFQATT and CDR2 SNEGSKA (reference sequence).

The chain is built from TRBV6-1 and TRBJ1-2; weak D call: TRBD1 (5 bases). Deletions cut 8 bases from V and 6 bases from J, with 16 bases between. Germline CDR1 reads MNHNS; CDR2 reads SASEGT. CDR3 size: 13 residues. The CDR3 reads CASGAQVGDGYTF. The CDR3, as DNA: TGTGCCAGCGGGGCCCAGGTCGGAGATGGCTACACCTTC.